Below, 27 T cell receptor beta chains from the same sample are listed, as sequenced in a study of OX40 agonist ivuxolimab in advanced cancers. This table comes from immunoSEQ multiplex PCR, and its TCRdb copy is limited to in-frame clones, with some not included. The sample includes tens of thousands of clones, around nine tenths of them seen just once. Sample: CD4+ or CD8+ T cells sorted from blood, taken in a trial of the OX40 agonist ivuxolimab. These receptors were obtained from an adult with an advanced solid tumor such as melanoma, head and neck, liver or kidney cancer.

The chain links TRBV5-1 to TRBJ2-3; D remains ambiguous. CDR3 length: 13 amino acids. Germline CDR1 is SGHRS and CDR2 is YFSETQ. V lost 5 bases, J lost 0 bases, and 7 bases lay in between. The CDR3 sequence is CASRTGSTDTQYF. The DNA for the CDR3 is TGCGCCAGCAGGACTGGTAGCACAGATACGCAGTATTTT.

The CDR3, as DNA: TGCGCCAGCAGCTTGGGCGGGACAGGGCGGGATGAAAAACTGTTTTTT. It encodes CASSLGGTGRDEKLFF. V gene TRBV5-1 combines with J gene TRBJ1-4; TRBD1 agrees at 9 bases. With 0 bases clipped from V and 6 bases from J, the junction kept 6 bases outside the gene matches. The germline V gene has CDR1 SGHRS and CDR2 YFSETQ. This CDR3 contains 16 residues.

V gene TRBV19 combines with J gene TRBJ2-1, with D perhaps matching TRBD1 or TRBD2 (5 bases each). CDR3 length equals 12 residues. The germline V gene has CDR1 LNHDA and CDR2 SQIVND (reference sequence). The germline V and J ends were trimmed by 9 bases and 7 bases, with 13 bases remaining between them. The CDR3 region has the DNA TGTGCCAGCGGGGCGGGTAGTAATGAGCAGTTCTTC. This gives the protein CASGAGSNEQFF.

V and J are TRBV19 and TRBJ2-7; the D is unclear. CDR1 and CDR2 (germline): LNHDA, SQIVND (reference sequence). V was trimmed by 6 bases and J by 0 bases, leaving 12 bases between them. The CDR3 length is 14 residues. The CDR3 here is CASRKDPSSYEQYF. CDR3 bases: TGTGCCAGTAGGAAGGACCCTTCCTCCTACGAGCAGTACTTC.

This sequence joins TRBV12-5 and TRBJ2-5; 8 bases fit TRBD1. CDR1 is LGHNT, CDR2 FRNRAP, per germline. The CDR3 spans 17 residues. The V and J ends lost 3 bases and 5 bases, in that order; junction bases with no gene match: 14. CDR3 nucleotide sequence: TGTGCTAGTGGTTTAATTCAAGGGTGGACAGGGCGTGAGACCCAGTACTTC. Translating gives CASGLIQGWTGRETQYF.

The rearrangement uses TRBV9 and TRBJ1-3; 8 positions match TRBD1. J was trimmed by 0 bases and V by 4 bases; bases with no gene match: 9. The CDR3 contains 17 residues. From germline, CDR1 is SGDLS and CDR2 YYNGEE. The CDR3 nucleotides read TGTGCCAGCAGCACGCGAGGGACAGGCTCCTCTGGAAACACCATATATTTT. It codes for CASSTRGTGSSGNTIYF.

The chain employs TRBV30 and TRBJ1-5; a weak D match, TRBD1 (5 bases). The CDR3 has 15 residues. The V end was cut by 1 base, the J end by 4 bases, with 14 bases between. CDR1 and CDR2 from the germline V gene are GTSNPN and SVGIG (reference sequence). CDR3 sequence (DNA): TGTGCCTGGAGTGAACTTGACAGTCCAAATCAGCCCCAGCATTTT. Protein: CAWSELDSPNQPQHF.

Remarks on this clone: One end of the junction is discordant with germline, which a read error may explain. This chain uses TRBV6-1 with TRBJ1-1, with D possibly matching TRBD1 (6 bases). This CDR3 is built from 12 residues. Germline lookup yields CDR1 MNHNS and CDR2 SASEGT. This CDR3 is CASRDSRPEAFF. CDR3 bases: TGTGCCAGCAGGGACAGCCGCCCTGAGGCTTTCTTT.

This chain uses TRBV5-5 with TRBJ1-5; D unclear. Trimming pared 0 bases from V and 6 bases from J, leaving 10 bases between. Germline CDR1 reads SGHKS; CDR2 reads YYEKEE (reference sequence). The length of the CDR3 is 14 residues. The CDR3 spells CASSLGGYGQPQHF. The DNA of the CDR3 is TGTGCCAGCAGCTTGGGGGGATACGGTCAGCCCCAGCATTTT. The complete variable domain, with remaining parts taken from reference TRBV5-5 and TRBJ1-5, reads DAGVTQSPTHLIKTRGQQVTLRCSPISGHKSVSWYQQVLGQGPQFIFQYYEKEERGRGNFPDRFSARQFPNYSSELNVNALLLGDSALYLCASSLGGYGQPQHFGDGTRLSIL.

The V gene is TRBV7-2, the J gene TRBJ1-4; no firm D call. Trimming shortened V by 5 bases and J by 0 bases, and 10 bases separated the two germline ends. Germline V gives CDR1 SGHTA, CDR2 FQGNSA. The CDR3 runs to 15 residues. CDR3 protein: CASSTDGATNEKLFF. For the CDR3, the DNA is TGTGCCAGCAGCACCGACGGAGCAACTAATGAAAAACTGTTTTTT.

The chain couples TRBV4-3 to TRBJ1-2; D is perhaps TRBD1 (5 bases). From germline, CDR1 is LGHNA and CDR2 YSLEER. This CDR3 comprises 15 residues. Trimming took off 6 bases at V and 3 bases at J, with 17 bases between the two ends. The CDR3 bases are TGCGCCAGCAGTCCAAGAGGAGGGGCCGACTATGGCTACACCTTC. It codes for CASSPRGGADYGYTF.

The chain combines TRBV10-3 with TRBJ2-3, with a possible D match to TRBD2 (6 bases). From germline, CDR1 is ENHRY and CDR2 SYGVKD. Deletions cut 0 bases from V and 3 bases from J, with 10 bases between. This CDR3 is built from 15 residues. The CDR3 loop reads CAISESRESTDTQYF. CDR3 coding DNA: TGTGCCATCAGTGAGTCCCGGGAGTCAACAGATACGCAGTATTTT.

The chain carries TRBV25-1 and TRBJ2-7; D is possibly TRBD1 or TRBD2 (5 bases each). Germline V lookup: CDR1 MGHDK, CDR2 SYGVNS. Between the trimmed V and J ends, which lost 3 bases and 6 bases, there was a span of 15 bases. The CDR3 contains 14 residues. This CDR3 is CASSEVGDRGEQYF. The CDR3 DNA reads as TGTGCCAGCAGTGAGGTCGGGGACCGTGGCGAGCAGTACTTC.

V is TRBV7-2 and J is TRBJ1-2; 11 bases align to TRBD1. Germline CDR1 SGHTA, CDR2 FQGNSA. This CDR3 is 17 amino acids long. V trimming: 0 bases; J trimming: 5 bases; junction bases outside the gene matches: 8. CDR3 bases: TGTGCCAGCAGCTTAGCCTCAGGACAGGGGGCGCGGTATGGCTACACCTTC. It specifies CASSLASGQGARYGYTF.

Turning to this clone: The identical CDR3 is also encoded by other nucleotide sequences in the sample. The chain recombines TRBV7-2 with TRBJ2-7, with D uncertain. The CDR3 spans 11 residues. V shed 2 bases and J shed 4 bases, with 3 bases lying between them. CDR1 and CDR2 (germline): SGHTA, FQGNSA. The CDR3: CASSLTYEQYF. In nucleotides, the CDR3 is TGTGCCAGCAGCTTAACTTACGAGCAGTACTTC.

The rearrangement joins TRBV19 to TRBJ2-1; D might be TRBD1 or TRBD2, each matching 5 bases. Germline CDR1 is LNHDA and CDR2 is SQIVND (reference sequence). V lost 5 bases and J lost 2, with 13 bases in between. The CDR3 is 15 amino acids. Written as DNA, the CDR3 is TGTGCCAGTAGTTCGGGACCTGTGACCTACAATGAGCAGTTCTTC. It codes for CASSSGPVTYNEQFF.

V usage is TRBV6-6 and J usage is TRBJ1-5, with D hard to call. The ends were cut back, 5 bases at V and 0 bases at J, with 11 bases in the middle. Germline CDR1 is MNHNY and CDR2 is SVGAGI (reference sequence). This CDR3 has 15 amino acids. The CDR3 DNA is TGTGCCAGCAGTCTTAGGAGAGATAGCAATCAGCCCCAGCATTTT. Translating it yields CASSLRRDSNQPQHF.

CDR3 nucleotides: TGTGCCAGTAGATGGGACAGCTTTGCAACTAATGAAAAACTGTTTTTT. Its protein product is CASRWDSFATNEKLFF. The chain links TRBV19 to TRBJ1-4; 7 bases line up with TRBD1. The V gene end was trimmed by 6 bases and the J gene end by 0 bases; junction bases not matched to a gene: 7. This CDR3 is 16 amino acids long. Germline CDR1 is LNHDA and CDR2 is SQIVND (reference sequence).

A single count supports this clone. The rearrangement links TRBV19 to TRBJ2-7; D is possibly TRBD2 (6 bases). This CDR3 has 14 residues. In germline, CDR1 is LNHDA, CDR2 SQIVND (reference sequence). Trimming removed 6 bases from V and 5 bases from J, with 17 bases in between. CDR3 in amino acids: CASRRSTGANEQYF. In DNA, the CDR3 is TGTGCCAGTAGAAGATCAACGGGAGCAAACGAGCAGTACTTC.

This CDR3 is CAISGGTNTEAFF. In DNA, the CDR3 is TGTGCCATCAGTGGGGGCACGAACACTGAAGCTTTCTTT. The chain joins TRBV10-3 to TRBJ1-1, with D perhaps matching TRBD1 (5 bases). CDR1 and CDR2 (germline): ENHRY, SYGVKD. The CDR3 is 13 residues long. V was clipped by 4 bases and J by 1 base, with 7 bases between them.

V and J are TRBV7-9 and TRBJ2-5, with D tentatively TRBD2 (6 bases). V shed 5 bases and J shed 5 bases, with 15 bases lying between them. This CDR3 comprises 14 residues. Germline V CDR1 and CDR2: SEHNR, FQNEAQ (reference sequence). The CDR3 loop is CASSLSGGVETQYF. The CDR3 nucleotides read TGTGCCAGCAGCCTTAGCGGAGGGGTGGAGACCCAGTACTTC.

V is TRBV30 and J is TRBJ1-4; D remains unclear. V was trimmed by 2 bases and J by 7 bases, leaving 14 bases between them. There are 14 residues in the CDR3. Germline lookup yields CDR1 GTSNPN and CDR2 SVGIG (reference sequence). CDR3 region: CAWSISTSGEKLFF. The CDR3 DNA follows: TGTGCCTGGAGTATCTCCACCTCGGGTGAAAAACTGTTTTTT.

The V call is TRBV5-1, the J call TRBJ2-5; 9 bases align to TRBD1. The CDR3 contains 15 residues. With 2 bases clipped from V and 9 bases from J, the junction kept 11 bases outside the gene matches. Germline V gene lookup returns CDR1 SGHRS and CDR2 YFSETQ. In DNA form, the CDR3 reads TGCGCCAGCAGCTTATTCCCGGGACAGGGACAGTCCCAGTACTTC. As protein: CASSLFPGQGQSQYF.

The CDR3 nucleotides read TGTGCCAGCAACTTGACTCCAAACGGGGACACCATATATTTT. Translating gives CASNLTPNGDTIYF. This chain connects TRBV7-2 to TRBJ1-3; D is unresolved. V was trimmed by 7 bases and J by 8 bases, leaving 18 bases between them. The CDR3 length is 14 residues. The germline V gene has CDR1 SGHTA and CDR2 FQGNSA.

This rearrangement joins TRBV29-1 to TRBJ2-2; perhaps TRBD1 as D (5 bases). The CDR3 has 15 residues. Germline CDR1 reads SQVTM; CDR2 reads ANQGSEA. Trimming took off 1 base at V and 5 bases at J, with 14 bases between the two ends. The chain's CDR3 is CSVEVRQGRTGELFF. For the CDR3, the DNA is TGCAGCGTTGAAGTTAGGCAGGGTAGAACCGGGGAGCTGTTTTTT.

V and J are TRBV6-5 and TRBJ2-1; TRBD1 might be the D (5 bases). Germline V gives CDR1 MNHEY, CDR2 SVGAGI. The CDR3 runs to 15 residues. V shed 2 bases and J shed 0 bases, with 8 bases lying between them. The CDR3 nucleotides read TGTGCCAGCAGTTACGGGGCGAGCTCCTACAATGAGCAGTTCTTC. Translating it yields CASSYGASSYNEQFF.

J is TRBJ2-1 and V is TRBV29-1; D is perhaps TRBD2 (6 bases). CDR3 length equals 12 residues. The germline V and J ends were trimmed by 7 bases and 5 bases, with 12 bases remaining between them. CDR1 and CDR2 from the germline V gene are SQVTM and ANQGSEA. The CDR3 here is CSGGEEDNEQFF. In DNA, the CDR3 is TGCAGCGGCGGGGAGGAGGACAATGAGCAGTTCTTC.